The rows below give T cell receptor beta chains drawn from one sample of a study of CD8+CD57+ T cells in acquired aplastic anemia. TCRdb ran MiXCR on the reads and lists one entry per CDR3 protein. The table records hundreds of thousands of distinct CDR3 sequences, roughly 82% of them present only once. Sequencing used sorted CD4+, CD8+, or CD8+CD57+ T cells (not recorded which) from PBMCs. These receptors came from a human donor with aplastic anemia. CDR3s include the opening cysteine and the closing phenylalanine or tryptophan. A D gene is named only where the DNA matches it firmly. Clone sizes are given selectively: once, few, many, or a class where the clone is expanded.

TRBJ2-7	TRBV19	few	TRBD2	TGTGTCAGTAGTATAGGTCGCGGGAGAACCTACGAGCAGTACTTC	CVSSIGRGRTYEQYF
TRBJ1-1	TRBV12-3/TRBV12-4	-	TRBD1	TGTGCCAGCAGCCACAGACAGGGAGGGTCCACTGAAGCTTTCTTT	CASSHRQGGSTEAFF
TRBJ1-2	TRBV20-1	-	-	TGCAGTGCTAGAGATCCGCGTCGTTCTAACTATGGCTACACCTTC	CSARDPRRSNYGYTF
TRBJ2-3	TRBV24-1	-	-	TGTGCCACCAGTGGGGGTACAGATACGCAGTATTTT	CATSGGTDTQYF
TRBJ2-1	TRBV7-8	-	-	TGTGCCAGCAGCTCCGGGGTTACGGGTGAACCGCTGTTC	CASSSGVTGEPLF
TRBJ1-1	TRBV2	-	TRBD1	TGTGCCAGCAGTGAGGGTCCCTACAGGGGTCCTTTT	CASSEGPYRGPF
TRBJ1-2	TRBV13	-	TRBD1	TGTGCCAGCAGCTTACCAGGGGGCGGCGTCTATTGTGACACCTTC	CASSLPGGGVYCDTF
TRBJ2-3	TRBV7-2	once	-	TGTGCCAGCGGCTTAGATGGCACAGAGACCACGGAATTT	CASGLDGTETTEF
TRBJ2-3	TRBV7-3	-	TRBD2	TGTGCCAGCAGCTTAGCGGGGGGTGCCCATCCGCCGTATTTT	CASSLAGGAHPPYF
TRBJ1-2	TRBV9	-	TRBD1	TGTGCCAGCCTCCGGGGACAGCGGTCAAACCATGGCCACACCTTC	CASLRGQRSNHGHTF
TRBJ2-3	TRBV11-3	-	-	TGTGCCAGCGGGTACGATCGCACAGATACGCAGTATTTT	CASGYDRTDTQYF
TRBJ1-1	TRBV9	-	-	TGTGCCAGCGGCTTAGAGGGCACAGAGACCCAGGAAGCTTTCTTT	CASGLEGTETQEAFF
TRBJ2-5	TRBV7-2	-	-	TGTGCCAGCGGGGACGCGGGCACAGATACGCAGACCTTTTACTTC	CASGDAGTDTQTFYF
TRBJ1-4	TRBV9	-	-	TGTGCCAGCAGCGTAGAAGGGCAGACAAATGAAAAACTGTTTTTT	CASSVEGQTNEKLFF
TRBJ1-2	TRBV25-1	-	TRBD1	TGTGCCAGCAGTGACTGGACAGGGAACTATGGCTACACCTTC	CASSDWTGNYGYTF
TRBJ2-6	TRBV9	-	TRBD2	TGTGCCAGCAGCTTAGCGGGAGACAACGGGGCCAACGTCCTGACTTTC	CASSLAGDNGANVLTF
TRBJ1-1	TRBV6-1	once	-	TGTGCCAGCACCTGGGGTATGAACACTGAAGCTTTCTTT	CASTWGMNTEAFF
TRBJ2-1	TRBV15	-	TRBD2	TGTGCCACCAGCAGATATAGACGGGGGGGGAATGAACAGTTCTTC	CATSRYRRGGNEQFF
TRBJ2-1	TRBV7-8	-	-	TGTGCCAGCAGCTTTCATCCAGGCGGGGCAACCCTTTCCCAGTTCTTC	CASSFHPGGATLSQFF
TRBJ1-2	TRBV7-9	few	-	TGTGCCAGCAGCTTGACCGGGGGCGCCGATTATGGCTGCACCTTC	CASSLTGGADYGCTF
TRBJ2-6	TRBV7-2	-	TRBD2	TGTGCCAGCACCCTAGGGAGGGTCCCCGCTGCGCACAATGTCCTGACTTTC	CASTLGRVPAAHNVLTF
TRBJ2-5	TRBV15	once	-	TGTGCCACCAGCATAGGATCACTGGAAGAGACCCAGTACTTC	CATSIGSLEETQYF
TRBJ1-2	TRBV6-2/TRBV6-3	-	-	TGTGCCAGCAGTTACTCGGGGACAGGCTACACCTTC	CASSYSGTGYTF
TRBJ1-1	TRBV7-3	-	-	TGTGCCAGCAGCTTAGAGCCCACCGGGAACACAGAAGGTTTCTTT	CASSLEPTGNTEGFF
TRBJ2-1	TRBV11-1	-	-	TGTGCCAGCAGCTTAGCGGGAAGCTGGGGGAATGAGCAGTTCTTC	CASSLAGSWGNEQFF
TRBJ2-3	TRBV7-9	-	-	TGTGCCAGCAGCTTAGCGGAAGGTGCCGATACGGAGACTCAGTATTTT	CASSLAEGADTETQYF
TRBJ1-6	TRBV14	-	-	TGTGCCAGCAGCCAAGCGTGGAATTCACCCCTCCACTTT	CASSQAWNSPLHF
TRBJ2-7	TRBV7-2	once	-	TGTGCCAGCAGCTTGGTGACGGACTCCTACGAGCAGTACTTC	CASSLVTDSYEQYF
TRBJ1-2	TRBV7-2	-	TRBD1	TGTGCCAGCAGCTTAACGGTGACAGGGGCCTATGGCTACACCTTC	CASSLTVTGAYGYTF
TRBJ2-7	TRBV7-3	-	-	TGTGCCAGCAGCTTGGAAAGGAGCTCCTACGAGCAGTACTTC	CASSLERSSYEQYF
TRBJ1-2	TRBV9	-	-	TGTGCCAGCAGCTGGGCTGGGAGCGCCGACTATGTCTACACCTTC	CASSWAGSADYVYTF
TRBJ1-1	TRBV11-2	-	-	TGTGCCAGCAGCCCCCAACAGACGGGGAACACTGAAGCTTTCTTT	CASSPQQTGNTEAFF
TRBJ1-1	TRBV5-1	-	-	TGTGCCAGCAAGCTTGCCGGGAGGGGAGACACTGAAGCTTTCTTT	CASKLAGRGDTEAFF
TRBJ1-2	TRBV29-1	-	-	TGCAGCGTTGAAGACTACACAGCTAACTATGGCTACACCTTC	CSVEDYTANYGYTF
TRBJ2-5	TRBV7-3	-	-	TGTGCCAGCAGCTTAGGCAGCGTGCAGGGGACCCAGTACTTC	CASSLGSVQGTQYF
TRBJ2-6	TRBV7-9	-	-	TGTGCCAGCAGCCTTGGGAGAGTCCCCTCTGGCGCCGACGTCCTGACTTTC	CASSLGRVPSGADVLTF
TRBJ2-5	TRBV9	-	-	TGTGCCACCAGCGGAGGCTCAGGCCAGGAGTCCTTGGACTTC	CATSGGSGQESLDF
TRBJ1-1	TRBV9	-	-	TGTGCCAGCAGACCAGATCTGGCGGGAAATCCGTCCTCTTTCTTT	CASRPDLAGNPSSFF
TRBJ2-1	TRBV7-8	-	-	TGTGCCAGTAGTGGGAGCCAGCCCTCTTACAATGAGCAGTTCTTC	CASSGSQPSYNEQFF
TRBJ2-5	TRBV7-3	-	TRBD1	TGTGCCAGCAGCTTAGATCTGACAGGGGGACAAGCGACCCAGTGCTTC	CASSLDLTGGQATQCF
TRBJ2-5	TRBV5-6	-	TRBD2	TGTGCCAGCAGCTTGCGGGCGGGGGAAGAGACCCAGTACTTC	CASSLRAGEETQYF
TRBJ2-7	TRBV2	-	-	TGTGCCACCAGTGATGGGGGCCTAGCTTACGAGCACTTCTTC	CATSDGGLAYEHFF
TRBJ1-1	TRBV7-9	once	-	TGTGCCAGCAGTTTAGGACTGGCGGGGCACATTGAAGCTTTCTTT	CASSLGLAGHIEAFF
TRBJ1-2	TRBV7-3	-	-	TGTGCCAGCAGCTTAGCGGGGGGGCAAGACACCCAGTACTACACCTTC	CASSLAGGQDTQYYTF
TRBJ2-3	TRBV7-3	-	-	TGTGCCAGCGGCGTCGGGTGCACAGCTGCGCAGTATTTT	CASGVGCTAAQYF
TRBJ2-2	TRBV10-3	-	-	TGTGCCAGCAGGGAACAGGGCAATGGGGAGCTGTTTTTT	CASREQGNGELFF
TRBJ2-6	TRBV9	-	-	TGTGCCAGCAGCGTAGGGGCTGCCCGAAATCAGCCCCTCCTGACTTTC	CASSVGAARNQPLLTF
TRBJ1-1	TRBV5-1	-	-	TGCGCCAGCAGCCCCCTTCGTGACCACAAAGTTTCGAGGACTGAAGCTTTCTTT	CASSPLRDHKVSRTEAFF
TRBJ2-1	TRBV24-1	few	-	TGTGCCAGCAGCCAGGGTGGCACAAACGGTCAGGATGAGCAGTTCTTC	CASSQGGTNGQDEQFF
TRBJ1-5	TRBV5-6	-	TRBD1	TGTGCCAGCAGTATTGACAGGGGGTACAATCAGCCCCAGCATTTT	CASSIDRGYNQPQHF
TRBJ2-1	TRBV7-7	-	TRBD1	TGTGCCAGCAGCTTAGCTCAGGGGGCTTTCAATGAGCAGTTCTTC	CASSLAQGAFNEQFF
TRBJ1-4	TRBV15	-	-	TGTGCCACCAGCAGAGATATGGGCAGTCTTAATGAAAAACTGTTTTTT	CATSRDMGSLNEKLFF
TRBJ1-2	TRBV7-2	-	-	TGTGCCAGCAGCTTGACGGCGGGCCCCGACTATGGCTACACCTTC	CASSLTAGPDYGYTF